This TCR beta chain was sequenced for a study of T cell repertoires in cytomegalovirus infection. Whole-study context: Used in the study were CMV epitopes, some recently identified and HLA-C-restricted, others well-studied and HLA-B-restricted. TCR beta signatures that were public indicated CMV infection and matching HLA type.

TCRdb redid the calling of the reads with MiXCR, one entry per CDR3 protein. The sample has around 100,000 distinct CDR3 sequences, roughly 40% seen once. This CDR3 spans 15 amino acids. V was clipped by 4 bases and J by 4 bases; unmatched bases: 2. The germline gives CDR1 LGHNA, CDR2 YSLEER. Concerning this clonotype itself: Antigen: not known.

Findings and caveats of the study: Cumulative frequency (of public TCR beta family members) identified carriers of CMV plus the relevant HLA. CMV-specific HLA-C-restricted TCR beta clonotypes dominated the ex vivo response.

The chain carries TRBV4-3 and TRBJ2-1, with 12 bases lining up with TRBD2. The source is a human donor in good health (CMV status not recorded). Some clones in this sample may be carry-over from other donors' samples. The starting material was CD8+ T cells from cultured PBMCs, obtained from culture after CMV antigen stimulation. Here the CDR3 reads CASSRTSGEYNEQFF. The CDR3, as DNA: TGCGCCAGCAGCCGGACTAGCGGGGAGTACAATGAGCAGTTCTTC.